This TCR beta chain was identified during a study of post-analysis software for immune sequencing data (dated by TCRdb to between 2014 and 2017). For the wider study: Relapsing-remitting, secondary progressive and progressive-relapsing multiple sclerosis were recorded as disease courses, and subtype annotation was lacking for some patients. A subset of samples was prepared in parallel using single-end sample barcoding, then pooled and co-amplified after Illumina adapter ligation. Patient repertoires were compared against about a dozen previously published healthy control repertoires from donors aged about 6 to 27 years.

As concerns this clonotype: The antigen it binds to is not known. No clone much larger than this one lies a single base away; base qualities are absent.

TCR beta repertoires were profiled from peripheral blood of more than ten young patients with multiple sclerosis to demonstrate the VDJtools post-analysis software. The multiple sclerosis patients were children and adolescents between about 6 and 16 years of age. What the research found in general, with its limitations: The control group was slightly older than the multiple sclerosis patient group. Significantly higher frequencies in patients than in controls were found for a handful of TRBV segments, including TRBV5-6, TRBV5-1 and TRBV20-1. Normalized Chao1 diversity was significantly lower in multiple sclerosis patients than controls, suggesting substantial peripheral T-cell clonal expansion. Direct clustering with F measure revealed strong co-clustering of samples prepared in the same batch, which led to a batch-effect correction.

Receptor amplification or capture employed PCR. Sequencing instrument: Illumina HiSeq 2500. To reduce PCR and sequencing biases, unique molecular identifiers were incorporated into the TCR beta cDNA libraries. Approximately 500,000 cDNA molecules were obtained per 1 to 10 million input T cells, so each molecule approximated one T cell. Patient libraries were prepared and sequenced with the same protocol used for the earlier healthy control dataset. Within a given batch, samples were prepared together, multiplexed and sequenced on the same HiSeq lane. On the authors' methods: MIGEC was used to process the raw barcoded reads, and molecular identifier groups with only a single read were discarded before consensus assembly and CDR3 extraction. Clonotype tables were post-analysed with VDJtools, and diversity was normalized by down-sampling all datasets to the smallest sample size. In repertoire overlap clustering, CDR3 amino acid sequences, but not nucleotide sequences, were matched to correct batch-related cross-sample contamination. In TCRdb, the public reads were trimmed at Q25 with fastp and aligned with MiXCR, with productive beta chains retained. All rows with the same CDR3 protein become a single entry with the most common DNA and genes. TCRdb's processing, not the authors' own work, is the source of the V and J calls. In all, the sample holds 500,000 to 600,000 distinct CDR3 sequences, and roughly 46% of those were seen once. The biggest ten clones account for more than 1.5% of the sample.

For CDR1 and CDR2, the germline V gene lists SGHRS and YFSETQ. Including cysteine and phenylalanine, the CDR3 has 13 amino acids. The CDR3 DNA has 39 bases and is translated from base 1. V drops 0 bases and J drops 6 bases, leaving 9 bases in between. This sequence was found in a girl under 18 with multiple sclerosis. Recombination joined TRBV5-1 with TRBJ1-2, with an unclear D gene assignment. The sequencing sample was made of blood. The encoded CDR3 is CASSLASSDGYTF. The DNA sequence is given as TGCGCCAGCAGCTTGGCGAGTTCGGATGGCTACACCTTC.